Sequencing of this TCR beta chain was carried out in a study of CD8 T cells in ankylosing spondylitis (dated by TCRdb to 2016 to 2017). Describing the broader study: The study set out to find disease-linked TCR variants by profiling T cell receptor beta repertoires in ankylosing spondylitis patients and healthy donors. In total, the full study cohort was made up of roughly 100 healthy donors and more than 20 ankylosing spondylitis patients. Peripheral blood samples were taken, and synovial fluid was additionally collected from ankylosing spondylitis patients.

CDR1 and CDR2 (SGDLS, YYNGEE) derive from the germline V gene. Spanning cysteine to phenylalanine, the CDR3 consists of 14 amino acids. The only DNA kept is the CDR3, 42 bases in frame from the first base. Clipping removes 3 bases from V and 3 bases from J, with 5 as the unmatched junction base count. This clonotype was detected ten times or more. Its antigen target is currently unknown. No much larger clonotype is one base removed from it; base qualities were not supplied. Overall study outcomes, separate from this receptor: Blood from ankylosing spondylitis patients appeared to be characterized by a TCR beta motif composed of roughly eight highly homologous amino acid variants. Some of the motif variants had been reported before in the synovial fluid and blood of reactive arthritis patients, a finding that suggests common disease-initiation mechanisms. The disease-linked clones were reported as significantly enriched in matched synovial fluid samples from ankylosing spondylitis patients. A CD8+ phenotype was shown by the disease-linked clones, which were found at relatively low frequencies in peripheral blood.

The sequencer listed for this sample is Illumina HiSeq 2500. Quantitative 5'-RACE with molecular barcodes was used to prepare TCR beta libraries. Concerning the study's data processing: A new computational method, built on a probabilistic model of VDJ rearrangement, was used to identify disease-linked TCR variants. The raw public data were reprocessed by TCRdb itself: fastp quality trimming at Q25, MiXCR clonotype calling, in-frame beta chains only. A single entry per CDR3 protein holds the most common genes and DNA from its merged rows. What appears here as the V and J calls and clone size reflects TCRdb's work, not the paper's. The sample contains 10,000 to 15,000 distinct CDR3 sequences, approximately 3% of them found a single time. The top ten hold 8.5% to 9.5% of the sample.

Specimen: blood, either unsorted or a sorted T cell fraction (not recorded which). This sequence was found in a male donor with ankylosing spondylitis or in good health (not recorded which). The V and J segments used are TRBV9 and TRBJ2-7; 8 nucleotides in the junction match TRBD1. CDR3 reads: CASSATGAGYEQYF. The bases are TGTGCCAGCAGCGCGACAGGGGCGGGCTACGAGCAGTACTTC.